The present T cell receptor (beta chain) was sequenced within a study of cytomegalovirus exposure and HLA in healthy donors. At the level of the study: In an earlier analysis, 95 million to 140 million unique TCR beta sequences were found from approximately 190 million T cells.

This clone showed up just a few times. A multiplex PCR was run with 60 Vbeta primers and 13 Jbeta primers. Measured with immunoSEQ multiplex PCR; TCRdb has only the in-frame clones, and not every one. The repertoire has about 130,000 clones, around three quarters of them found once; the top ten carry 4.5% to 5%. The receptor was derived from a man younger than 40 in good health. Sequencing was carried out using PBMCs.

The CDR3 protein is CASFPRDTPYEQYF. Here the CDR3 DNA reads TGTGCCAGCTTCCCCCGGGACACCCCCTACGAGCAGTACTTC. The chain couples TRBV6-6 to TRBJ2-7; TRBD1 is a possible D gene (6 bases). V was pared by 8 bases and J by 2 bases, with 16 bases between. Germline V CDR1 and CDR2: MNHNY, SVGAGI (reference sequence). The CDR3 covers 14 residues.